Given below is one TCR beta chain in context. Its specificity is unknown. This sample was included in a study of T cell responses to AZD1222 COVID-19 vaccine. Notes on the study in general: Among the donors, most were white British and more were female, and clonal diversity was possibly underestimated. In the spike-specific TCR repertoire, nearly half reportedly target unmutated variant regions. Spike-wide coverage was observed for vaccine-associated CD4 TCRs, with dominant responses at 160-218 and 743-854. No day 14 peak samples; only post-peak repertoires were characterized.

CDR3 length: 14 residues. Germline V gene sequence: CDR1 GTSNPN, CDR2 SVGIG (reference sequence). Trimming cost V 1 base and J 1 base, with 8 bases left between them. Assay: immunoSEQ multiplex PCR; the TCRdb copy retains only in-frame clones and omits some. The sample yields roughly 120,000 clones, about 90% seen once. The chain employs TRBV30 and TRBJ1-5; no clear D. Here the sequenced sample was peripheral blood, taken on day 0 of MenACWY control vaccination. This clonotype was sampled from an adult in good health. The CDR3 bases are TGTGCCTGGAGTGATCCCTGGAGCAATCAGCCCCAGCATTTT. Protein product: CAWSDPWSNQPQHF.